This paragraph reports one T cell receptor beta chain. For the second PCR, which ran for about 6 to 11 cycles, a sample-barcoded 5' primer and a J-beta primer mix were used. TCRdb called the 5' RACE reads again in MiXCR, with one record for every CDR3 protein. The sample carries some 900,000 distinct CDR3 sequences, 48% recorded once. This sample was included in a study of blood T cells in healthy people across ages. Germline V gene sequence: CDR1 SEHNR, CDR2 FQNEAQ (reference sequence). This CDR3 has 14 residues. V shed 5 bases, J shed 9 bases, and the junction held 5 bases outside the gene matches. The sample, 9 to 10 milliliters of peripheral blood, was drawn from each donor. Total RNA extraction produced at least 6 micrograms (per sample) for the study.

The receptor's source is a man aged 30 to 45 in good health. This chain joins TRBV7-9 and TRBJ2-2; 11 nucleotides agree with TRBD1. The sequencing input was blood. CDR3 loop: CASSTGTGGRELFF. The CDR3 DNA reads as TGTGCCAGCAGCACAGGGACAGGGGGACGGGAGCTGTTTTTT.